This T cell receptor (beta chain) was captured by sequencing in a study of Ad26.COV2.S vaccination and SARS-CoV-2 variants. Stated treatment: some 20 received Ad26.COV2.S at low or high dose, single or two shots; five or six received placebo; per-sample allocation not given. Day 63 after the first injection of vaccine or placebo was the sampling time. V gave up 1 base and J gave up 10 bases, with 13 bases separating them. CDR3 length: 13 residues. Germline CDR1 SGHAT, CDR2 FQNNGV. Assay used: immunoSEQ multiplex PCR; TCRdb lists only in-frame clones, some missing. The sample carries roughly 320,000 clones, around four fifths recorded once.

This receptor was taken from a person between 18 and 59 years old who received the Ad26.COV2.S COVID-19 vaccine or a placebo. The source material was peripheral blood, sampled in a trial of Ad26.COV2.S vaccine versus placebo. V and J are TRBV11-2 and TRBJ1-1; D remains unclear. CDR3 nucleotides: TGTGCCAGCAGCTTAGTGGGAGGTTACGCAGCTTTCTTT. As protein: CASSLVGGYAAFF.